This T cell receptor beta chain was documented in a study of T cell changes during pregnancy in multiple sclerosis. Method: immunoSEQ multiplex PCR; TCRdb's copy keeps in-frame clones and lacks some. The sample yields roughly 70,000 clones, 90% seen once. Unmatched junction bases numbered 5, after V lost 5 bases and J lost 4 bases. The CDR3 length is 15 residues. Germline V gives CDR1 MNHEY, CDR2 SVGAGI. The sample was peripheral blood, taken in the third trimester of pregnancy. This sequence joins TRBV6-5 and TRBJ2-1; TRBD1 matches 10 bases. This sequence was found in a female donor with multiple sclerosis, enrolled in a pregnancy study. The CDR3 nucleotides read TGTGCCAGCAGTCCGACAGGGGGCTTTTACAATGAGCAGTTCTTC. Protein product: CASSPTGGFYNEQFF.